Shown below are 17 T cell receptor beta chains from a single sample sequenced in a study of CD8+ T cells in alopecia areata (dated 2018 in TCRdb). The sample's time point label, decoded: baseline before oral tofacitinib. To prepare the library, the immunoSEQ multiplex PCR assay was applied. For TCR sequencing, RNA was extracted from every sample and reverse transcribed into cDNA to serve as template. Entries here come from immuneACCESS through TCRdb and include only in-frame sequences with V and J called. Some clones fail to appear in such tables; in the studies checked, an unresolved V gene covers under half of the shortfall, and the cause of the remainder is unknown. The sample table records 140,000 to 150,000 clones; around 60% of these occur just once. Of the sample, about 6.8% is held by the ten largest clones. This specimen was CD4+ T cells sorted from blood, taken at week 0. Source of these receptors: a human donor with alopecia areata.

The chain uses TRBV7-2 and TRBJ2-7; perhaps TRBD2 as D (5 bases). The germline V gene encodes CDR1 SGHTA and CDR2 FQGNSA. The V end lost 8 bases, the J end lost 5 bases, and 13 bases lay between the germline ends. The CDR3 runs 12 residues. This CDR3 is CASSTTGNEQYF. Written as DNA, the CDR3 is TGTGCCAGCTCGACTACGGGGAACGAGCAGTACTTC.

This clone was picked up one time. The chain carries TRBV19 and TRBJ2-5, with D maybe TRBD2 (6 bases). Germline assignment: CDR1 LNHDA and CDR2 SQIVND (reference sequence). The germline V and J ends were trimmed by 6 bases and 0 bases, with 17 bases remaining between them. This CDR3 spans 16 amino acids. The CDR3 is CASSRRGTGNQETQYF. The CDR3 DNA reads as TGTGCCAGTAGCCGGCGGGGAACAGGAAACCAAGAGACCCAGTACTTC. Full variable domain (remainder filled in from reference TRBV19 and TRBJ2-5): DGGITQSPKYLFRKEGQNVTLSCEQNLNHDAMYWYRQDPGQGLRLIYYSQIVNDFQKGDIAEGYSVSREKKESFPLTVTSAQKNPTAFYLCASSRRGTGNQETQYFGPGTRLLVL.

This chain connects TRBV4-3 to TRBJ2-3, with D tentatively TRBD1 (5 bases). The germline gives CDR1 LGHNA, CDR2 YSLEER. The V and J ends lost 5 bases and 5 bases respectively, with 14 bases between them. CDR3 length: 14 amino acids. CDR3 DNA: TGCGCCAGCAGCTCAGCTGACCAGGGAGATACGCAGTATTTT. This codes for CASSSADQGDTQYF.

The chain recombines TRBV5-1 with TRBJ2-5; the D gene is possibly TRBD2 (5 bases). From germline, CDR1 is SGHRS and CDR2 YFSETQ. The CDR3 consists of 13 residues. The V end lost 4 bases, the J end lost 3 bases, and 10 bases lay between the germline ends. The CDR3 sequence: CASSSGLEETQYF. CDR3 bases: TGCGCCAGCAGCAGCGGACTCGAAGAGACCCAGTACTTC.

This clone appeared a few times. The chain uses TRBV5-6 and TRBJ1-2, with 7 bases aligning to TRBD1. Germline V lookup: CDR1 SGHDT, CDR2 YYEEEE. V shed 4 bases, J shed 7 bases, and the junction held 7 bases outside the gene matches. The CDR3 consists of 13 residues. The CDR3 region is CASSIDRESGYTF. The CDR3 nucleotides read TGTGCCAGCAGCATCGACAGGGAATCTGGCTACACCTTC.

The chain links TRBV11-1 to TRBJ2-3, with D unclear. This CDR3 has 13 residues. V lost 5 bases, J lost 6 bases, and 12 bases lay in between. Germline-derived CDR1 and CDR2 are SGHAT and FQDESV (reference sequence). The CDR3 here is CASSAGRVDTQYF. CDR3 DNA: TGTGCCAGCAGCGCCGGTCGTGTGGATACGCAGTATTTT.

This clone was counted between two and nine times. This chain connects TRBV5-1 to TRBJ1-1, with D perhaps TRBD1 (5 bases). CDR3 length: 15 residues. V dropped 3 bases and J dropped 7 bases, with 19 bases sitting between them. Germline V gene lookup returns CDR1 SGHRS and CDR2 YFSETQ. The CDR3 loop reads CASSSDGTARLEAFF. CDR3 nucleotide sequence: TGCGCCAGCAGCTCGGACGGGACCGCTAGACTTGAAGCTTTCTTT.

Only a few counts were recorded for this clone. The chain joins TRBV30 to TRBJ2-2, with 7 bases lining up with TRBD2. The V segment lost 8 bases and the J segment 1 base; nucleotides outside the gene matches: 7. The CDR3 is 14 residues long. The germline gives CDR1 GTSNPN, CDR2 SVGIG (reference sequence). Here the CDR3 reads CATRQRGNTGELFF. The CDR3 DNA is TGTGCCACCCGCCAGCGGGGGAACACCGGGGAGCTGTTTTTT.

V gene TRBV25-1 combines with J gene TRBJ2-7; 12 nucleotides line up with TRBD1. CDR1 MGHDK and CDR2 SYGVNS come from the germline V gene. The CDR3 loop spans 17 amino acids. V lost 7 bases to trimming and J lost 6 bases; unmatched junction nucleotides: 16. The CDR3 loop reads CASTPGKGQGAPGEQYF. The CDR3 DNA reads as TGTGCCAGCACCCCGGGGAAGGGACAGGGGGCTCCGGGCGAGCAGTACTTC.

This clone was seen only a few times. The chain links TRBV30 to TRBJ2-2; 9 bases match TRBD1. This CDR3 has 14 amino acids. J gave up 3 bases and V 5 bases, and 4 bases lay outside the gene matches. Per the germline V gene, CDR1 is GTSNPN and CDR2 is SVGIG (reference sequence). The CDR3 nucleotides are TGTGCCTGGTTGGGACAGGGACACACCGGGGAGCTGTTTTTT. As protein: CAWLGQGHTGELFF.

This clone was detected a few times. V usage is TRBV2 and J usage is TRBJ1-2; possibly TRBD1 for D (5 bases). This CDR3 region has 14 residues. Deletions cut 5 bases from V and 1 base from J, with 11 bases between. From germline, CDR1 is SNHLY and CDR2 FYNNEI. The CDR3 DNA follows: TGTGCCAGCAGTTCACAGACAGTTAACTATGGCTACACCTTC. It is translated as CASSSQTVNYGYTF.

This clone was detected only a few times. The J gene is TRBJ1-2, the V gene TRBV29-1; 7 bases line up with TRBD1. This CDR3 contains 14 residues. Germline CDR1 and CDR2: SQVTM and ANQGSEA. V dropped 2 bases and J dropped 8; count of bases not matched to a gene: 11. CDR3 coding DNA: TGCAGCGTTGAAAAACCCGACAGGGCGAGCGGCTACACCTTC. Residues: CSVEKPDRASGYTF.

This sequence joins TRBV6-5 and TRBJ1-1; no reliable D call. The V end was cut by 7 bases, the J end by 5 bases, with 14 bases between. CDR3 length equals 13 residues. The germline CDR1 and CDR2 sequences are MNHEY and SVGAGI. CDR3 DNA: TGTGCCAGCACCCAGAGGCGGGAGACTGAAGCTTTCTTT. Its protein product is CASTQRRETEAFF.

This rearrangement joins TRBV11-2 to TRBJ2-7, with D perhaps matching TRBD1 or TRBD2 (6 bases each). Germline V gene data show CDR1 as SGHAT and CDR2 as FQNNGV. The CDR3 is 15 residues long. V dropped 0 bases and J dropped 3 bases, with 12 bases sitting between them. This CDR3 reads CASSLERGEFYEQYF. The CDR3, as DNA: TGTGCCAGCAGCTTAGAGAGGGGGGAGTTCTACGAGCAGTACTTC.

J is TRBJ2-5 and V is TRBV7-3; TRBD1 matches at 8 bases. From germline, CDR1 is SGHTA and CDR2 FQGTGA. V lost 3 bases, J lost 4 bases, and 4 bases stayed unmatched. The CDR3 runs to 14 residues. The CDR3 nucleotides read TGTGCCAGCAGCTTGGGGCAGGGGGCAGAGACCCAGTACTTC. Translating it yields CASSLGQGAETQYF.

J is TRBJ2-7 and V is TRBV7-6; D may be TRBD1 (6 bases). The CDR3 loop spans 14 amino acids. V was trimmed by 3 bases and J by 2 bases, leaving 11 bases between them. Germline CDR1 and CDR2: SGHVS and FNYEAQ. The CDR3 DNA reads TGTGCCAGCAGCTTCACCAGGGACACCTACGAGCAGTACTTC. It encodes CASSFTRDTYEQYF.

The V and J genes are TRBV4-3 and TRBJ1-1, with 9 bases matching TRBD1. Trimming took 2 bases from V and 1 from J; bases not matched to a gene: 5. The germline V gene encodes CDR1 LGHNA and CDR2 YSLEER. This CDR3 has 16 residues. The CDR3 DNA follows: TGCGCCAGCAGCCAACTTCCGACAGGGGGGAACACTGAAGCTTTCTTT. Protein product: CASSQLPTGGNTEAFF.